These 27 T cell receptor beta chains were all obtained from the same sample, sequenced in a study of CD8+CD57+ T cells in acquired aplastic anemia. CD8+CD57+ cell expansion, shown by flow cytometry, had occurred in the patients selected for sequencing. CDR3 and TCR beta VDJ profiling relied on a genomic DNA template. One entry per CDR3 protein, called by TCRdb with MiXCR from the reads. This table has under 350,000 distinct CDR3 sequences, approximately 57% appearing once. Sequencing input: sorted CD4+, CD8+, or CD8+CD57+ T cells (not recorded which) from PBMCs. The receptors come from a human donor with aplastic anemia.

The chain joins TRBV5-5 to TRBJ1-2; unclear D gene. The V gene lost 4 bases and the J gene lost 0 bases, with 16 bases spanning the gap. The CDR3 is made up of 16 amino acids. From germline, CDR1 is SGHKS and CDR2 YYEKEE (reference sequence). CDR3 nucleotides: TGTGCCAGCAGCCAAGCCTCCAGGCCCACTAACTATGGCTACACCTTC. It translates to CASSQASRPTNYGYTF.

This clonotype was recorded a few times. In DNA, the CDR3 is TGTGCCAGCAGCGTGGGCCTCTCCTACAATGAGCAGTTCTTC. The encoded protein is CASSVGLSYNEQFF. The chain has TRBV9 and TRBJ2-1; no definite D call. The CDR3 has 14 residues. The V and J ends lost 2 bases and 0 bases respectively, with 6 bases between them. Germline CDR1 reads SGDLS; CDR2 reads YYNGEE.

V gene TRBV3-1 combines with J gene TRBJ2-1; D remains ambiguous. V was trimmed by 2 bases and J by 5 bases, leaving 10 bases between them. The CDR3 runs 14 residues. CDR1 and CDR2 from the germline V gene are LGHDT and YNNKEL (reference sequence). CDR3: CASSQHGTNNEQFF. In DNA form, the CDR3 reads TGTGCCAGCAGCCAACACGGCACCAACAATGAGCAGTTCTTC.

This chain links TRBV10-3 with TRBJ2-7; D is unclear. The CDR3 is made up of 14 amino acids. The V and J ends lost 4 bases and 2 bases respectively, with 12 bases between them. Germline V CDR1 and CDR2: ENHRY, SYGVKD. The chain's CDR3 is CAISVRDEAYEQYF. Written as DNA, the CDR3 is TGTGCCATCAGTGTGCGTGACGAGGCCTACGAGCAGTACTTC.

This chain connects TRBV10-3 to TRBJ1-2; 9 nucleotides agree with TRBD1. The V gene's germline CDR1 is ENHRY and CDR2 SYGVKD. The ends lost 8 bases at V and 4 bases at J; junction bases unmatched: 5. The CDR3 covers 13 residues. The CDR3: CAIRGQGPYGYTF. CDR3 sequence (DNA): TGTGCCATCCGGGGACAGGGACCCTATGGCTACACCTTC.

This rearrangement joins TRBV7-9 to TRBJ2-3; D is undetermined. CDR3 length: 14 amino acids. V shed 4 bases and J shed 2 bases, with 10 bases lying between them. CDR1 is SEHNR and CDR2 is FQNEAQ in the germline V gene (reference sequence). Here the CDR3 reads CASSSGYNTDTQYF. CDR3 coding DNA: TGTGCCAGCAGCTCGGGCTACAACACAGATACGCAGTATTTT. Full variable domain (outside the CDR3, taken from reference TRBV7-9 and TRBJ2-3): DTGVSQNPRHKITKRGQNVTFRCDPISEHNRLYWYRQTLGQGPEFLTYFQNEAQLEKSRLLSDRFSAERPKGSFSTLEIQRTEQGDSAMYLCASSSGYNTDTQYFGPGTRLTVL.

The CDR3: CATSATATDTQYF. The CDR3 nucleotides read TGTGCCACCAGTGCTACGGCAACAGATACGCAGTATTTT. The rearrangement joins TRBV24-1 to TRBJ2-3; D remains ambiguous. Germline assignment: CDR1 KGHDR and CDR2 SFDVKD. The CDR3 is made up of 13 amino acids. Trimming removed 5 bases from V and 3 bases from J, with 8 bases in between.

The chain is built from TRBV29-1 and TRBJ1-1; D possibly corresponds to TRBD1 (5 bases). The CDR3 extends over 13 amino acids. V was clipped by 7 bases and J by 1 base, with 13 bases between them. Germline V lookup: CDR1 SQVTM, CDR2 ANQGSEA. The CDR3 loop reads CSASGHSNTEAFF. CDR3 sequence (DNA): TGCAGCGCCTCCGGACATTCGAACACTGAAGCTTTCTTT.

This chain links TRBV13 with TRBJ2-1; 8 bases line up with TRBD2. CDR1 and CDR2 from the germline V gene are PRHDT and FYEKMQ (reference sequence). V lost 4 bases, J lost 7 bases, and 12 bases stayed unmatched. The CDR3 consists of 16 residues. The CDR3 here is CASSSELATGGNEQFF. CDR3 coding DNA: TGTGCCAGCAGCTCCGAGCTAGCGACGGGGGGGAATGAGCAGTTCTTC. The complete variable domain, with remaining parts taken from reference TRBV13 and TRBJ2-1, reads AAGVIQSPRHLIKEKRETATLKCYPIPRHDTVYWYQQGPGQDPQFLISFYEKMQSDKGSIPDRFSAQQFSDYHSELNMSSLELGDSALYFCASSSELATGGNEQFFGPGTRLTVL.

This clonotype appeared once. The CDR3 coding sequence is TGTGCCATCAGTGGACTAGCGGGGTCCGGGCGATCCTACGAGCAGTACTTC. Translation gives CAISGLAGSGRSYEQYF. The genes are TRBV10-3 and TRBJ2-7; 11 bases agree with TRBD2. V shed 4 bases and J 1 base; nucleotides not matched to a gene: 9. The CDR3 sequence is 17 residues long. Germline V gene data show CDR1 as ENHRY and CDR2 as SYGVKD.

Of note for this clonotype: A much more abundant neighbour one base away suggests this may be a read error. The V call is TRBV18, the J call TRBJ2-7; 7 bases are a match to TRBD1. CDR3 length: 14 amino acids. With V trimmed by 2 bases and J by 12 bases, 13 bases remained unmatched. Germline values: CDR1 KGHSH, CDR2 LQKENI. The CDR3 sequence is CASSPGTEYLGRYF. CDR3 coding DNA: TGTGCCAGCTCACCAGGGACAGAGTACCTCGGGCGGTACTTC.

The chain has TRBV20-1 and TRBJ1-6, with 8 bases aligning to TRBD1. CDR1 and CDR2 from the germline V gene are DFQATT and SNEGSKA (reference sequence). CDR3 size: 13 residues. After removal of 5 bases from V and 6 bases from J, the junction contained 3 bases not matched to a gene. The CDR3 bases are TGCAGTGCTTTTGACAGGGGTAATTCACCCCTCCACTTT. Translated, it gives CSAFDRGNSPLHF.

This chain uses TRBV20-1 with TRBJ1-2; D remains unclear. Germline assignment: CDR1 DFQATT and CDR2 SNEGSKA (reference sequence). This CDR3 is 11 amino acids long. CDR3 sequence reads: CKMYLKGGYTF. The CDR3 region has the DNA TGCAAGATGTACCTTAAGGGTGGCTACACCTTC.

The rearrangement joins TRBV15 to TRBJ1-5; no definite D call. The CDR3 is made up of 15 amino acids. The V and J ends lost 2 bases and 0 bases respectively, with 8 bases between them. Germline lookup yields CDR1 LNHNV and CDR2 YYDKDF (reference sequence). The CDR3 loop reads CATSRLPNSNQPQHF. DNA for the CDR3: TGTGCCACCAGCAGACTTCCGAATAGCAATCAGCCCCAGCATTTT.

In its sample, this clonotype was seen many times. This chain connects TRBV12-3 or TRBV12-4 to TRBJ2-3; TRBD2 matches 7 bases. V was clipped by 5 bases and J by 7 bases; unmatched bases: 9. This CDR3 spans 14 amino acids. CDR3 sequence reads: CASSPGLAAHTQYF. CDR3 nucleotides: TGTGCCAGCAGTCCCGGGCTAGCGGCACATACGCAGTATTTT.

This clonotype was seen more than once but under ten times. The genes are TRBV15 and TRBJ2-7; 12 bases map to TRBD2. The CDR3 length is 14 residues. With V trimmed by 8 bases and J by 3 bases, 5 bases remained unmatched. CDR1 LNHNV and CDR2 YYDKDF come from the germline V gene (reference sequence). CDR3 amino acids: CATARTSGDYEQYF. The CDR3 nucleotides are TGTGCCACCGCTCGGACTAGCGGGGACTACGAGCAGTACTTC.

In this sample, this clonotype turned up many times. V gene TRBV5-1 combines with J gene TRBJ1-1; TRBD1 matches at 7 bases. CDR3 size: 14 residues. In germline, CDR1 is SGHRS, CDR2 YFSETQ. The V gene end was trimmed by 4 bases and the J gene end by 2 bases; junction bases not matched to a gene: 5. The CDR3 region has the DNA TGCGCCAGCAGCCTCTGGGACAGCAACACTGAAGCTTTCTTT. Translated: CASSLWDSNTEAFF.

J is TRBJ2-7 and V is TRBV7-6; D gene unclear. From germline, CDR1 is SGHVS and CDR2 FNYEAQ. V dropped 4 bases and J dropped 5 bases, with 15 bases sitting between them. The CDR3 spans 14 residues. CDR3 sequence: CASSSALRGDEQYF. The CDR3 region has the DNA TGTGCCAGCAGCTCAGCGCTACGTGGGGACGAGCAGTACTTC.

This clonotype has at least ten counts. The V and J genes are TRBV20-1 and TRBJ2-7, with D uncertain. Germline V lookup: CDR1 DFQATT, CDR2 SNEGSKA (reference sequence). The V end was cut by 3 bases, the J end by 4 bases, with 10 bases between. The CDR3 length is 12 residues. The CDR3 sequence is CSARSGLYEQYF. In nucleotides, the CDR3 is TGCAGTGCTAGGTCCGGGCTTTACGAGCAGTACTTC.

CDR3 residues: CSVTTGGGASPLHF. In DNA, the CDR3 is TGCAGCGTTACTACAGGGGGGGGGGCTTCACCCCTCCACTTT. The chain employs TRBV29-1 and TRBJ1-6; 8 nucleotides match TRBD1. The CDR3 contains 14 residues. With 5 bases clipped from V and 9 bases from J, the junction kept 9 bases outside the gene matches. Germline V CDR1 and CDR2: SQVTM, ANQGSEA.

There are many counts of this clonotype. CDR3 coding DNA: TGTGCCTGGAGTATCGGGGGAACAGATACGCAGTATTTT. Translated, it gives CAWSIGGTDTQYF. The gene calls are TRBV30 and TRBJ2-3; tentative D call: TRBD2 (6 bases). The germline V and J ends were trimmed by 2 bases and 3 bases, with 9 bases remaining between them. The germline V gene encodes CDR1 GTSNPN and CDR2 SVGIG (reference sequence). This CDR3 has 13 amino acids.

Many counts were recorded for this clonotype. The V call is TRBV6-5, the J call TRBJ2-5; the D is unclear. Trimming pared 5 bases from V and 0 bases from J, leaving 13 bases between. This CDR3 contains 15 residues. Germline values: CDR1 MNHEY, CDR2 SVGAGI. CDR3 protein: CASSPSDGDQETQYF. The CDR3 DNA follows: TGTGCCAGCAGTCCGAGCGACGGAGACCAAGAGACCCAGTACTTC.

The chain has TRBV5-6 and TRBJ1-3; D is unclear. V was pared by 4 bases and J by 7 bases, with 12 bases between. CDR3 length: 13 amino acids. Germline CDR1 is SGHDT and CDR2 is YYEEEE. In DNA, the CDR3 is TGTGCCAGCAGCCGAAGACCTCTGAACACCATATATTTT. Its translation: CASSRRPLNTIYF.

The chain links TRBV10-3 to TRBJ1-2; 7 bases are a match to TRBD1. CDR3 length: 16 amino acids. The V gene end was trimmed by 2 bases and the J gene end by 7 bases; junction bases not matched to a gene: 13. Germline V gene data show CDR1 as ENHRY and CDR2 as SYGVKD. CDR3 sequence (DNA): TGTGCCATCAGTGAGGTGGGACAGCCCTGGGGAACTGGCTACACCTTC. Protein sequence: CAISEVGQPWGTGYTF.

This clonotype was found once. V usage is TRBV25-1 and J usage is TRBJ2-5; D possibly matches TRBD1 or TRBD2 (6 bases each). Germline V gene sequence: CDR1 MGHDK, CDR2 SYGVNS. This CDR3 comprises 18 residues. V was trimmed by 5 bases and J by 2 bases, leaving 24 bases between them. CDR3 amino acids: CASSSPRFGGIYQETQYF. DNA for the CDR3: TGTGCCAGCAGTTCCCCCCGGTTCGGGGGCATTTATCAAGAGACCCAGTACTTC.

The chain has TRBV7-9 and TRBJ2-5; 7 nucleotides align to TRBD2. The CDR3 is 16 amino acids. V shed 3 bases and J 2 bases; nucleotides not matched to a gene: 9. Germline V gene data show CDR1 as SEHNR and CDR2 as FQNEAQ (reference sequence). DNA for the CDR3: TGTGCCAGCAGCTTGGGGACTGGACTAGGGCAAGAGACCCAGTACTTC. This sequence encodes CASSLGTGLGQETQYF.

This clonotype came up many times. The V gene is TRBV10-3, the J gene TRBJ2-7, with 9 bases lining up with TRBD1. Trimming cost V 7 bases and J 6 bases; bases outside gene matches: 10. The CDR3 spans 14 residues. Germline V gene lookup returns CDR1 ENHRY and CDR2 SYGVKD. DNA for the CDR3: TGTGCCATCAAACCGGGACAGGGCTTGGGCGAGCAGTACTTC. Its protein product is CAIKPGQGLGEQYF.